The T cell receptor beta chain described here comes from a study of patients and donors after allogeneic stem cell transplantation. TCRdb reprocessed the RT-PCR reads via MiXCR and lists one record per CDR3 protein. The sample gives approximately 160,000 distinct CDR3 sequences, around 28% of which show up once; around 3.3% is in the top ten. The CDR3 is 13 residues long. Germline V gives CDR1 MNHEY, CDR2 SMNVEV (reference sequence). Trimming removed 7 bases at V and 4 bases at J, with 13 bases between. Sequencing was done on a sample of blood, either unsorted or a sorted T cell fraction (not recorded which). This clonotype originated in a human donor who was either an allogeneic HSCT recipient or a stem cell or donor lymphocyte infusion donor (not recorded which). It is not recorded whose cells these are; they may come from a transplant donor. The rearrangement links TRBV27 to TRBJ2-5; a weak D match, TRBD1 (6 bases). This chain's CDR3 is CASTATGLETQYF. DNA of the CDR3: TGTGCCAGCACCGCAACAGGGCTAGAGACCCAGTACTTC.